This TCR beta chain derives from a study of cytomegalovirus exposure and HLA in healthy donors (dated by TCRdb to about 2017). For the study in its entirety: In an earlier analysis of around 540 of the donors, 250 to 350 Gb of sequence data and 117 million unique TCR beta sequences from 180 million or so T cells were reported. Typing coverage varied by locus: roughly 620-640 donors for A, B, C, DRB1 and DQB1; more than 500 for DQA1; approximately 610 for DPA1; under 490 for DPB1. A separate validation cohort of 100 to 150 different subjects was used in addition to the 666-subject first cohort. The study profiled the T cell repertoires of approximately 700 subjects by immunosequencing and related them to cytomegalovirus serostatus. A later genetic analysis took genome-wide SNP genotypes for about 55% of the 666 donors and used that subset as a discovery cohort. Alongside the repertoire data, information on donor age, sex, ethnicity and CMV serostatus was compiled. Both class I and class II loci were covered by HLA typing, at four-digit resolution. Among the roughly 400 genotyped donors, about 83% belonged to the genetic ancestry cluster associated with self-reported Caucasian donors. Roughly five DR-DQ haplotypes were handled as single units for association and clustering because linkage in the cohort was strong. Among roughly 400 genotyped donors of the cohort, an average of approximately 200,000 unique TCR beta nucleotide sequences was sequenced per donor, of which 15% to 20% were non-productive. About 320 gigabases of sequencing data and approximately 80 million unique TCR sequences were included in an early release covering roughly 600 HLA-typed donors. To predict cytomegalovirus infection status, the study brought together high-throughput TCR immunosequencing, statistical association of individual TCRs with disease status, and machine learning. To decide whether each TCR beta V gene segment behaved as functional or pseudogenic, an earlier analysis of some 600 of the donors relied on high-throughput TCR beta sequencing. In a later analysis, previously published TCR beta repertoires from 500 to 750 donors were re-analyzed and high-resolution HLA genotyping was added so that TCR occurrence patterns could be studied. In the later analysis, no new phenotypic data were used to find candidate immune exposures; instead, reliance was placed on TCR beta sequences and their occurrence across donors. The study was designed to test whether signatures of past pathogen exposure could be identified by cataloging public T cell receptors. Every repertoire in the discovery cohort had been generated on one and the same sequencing platform. The research as a whole found: In an earlier analysis of about 600 of the donors, most TCR beta V segments appeared in productive rearrangements about 87% or about 30% of the time, broadly matching IMGT annotations. Linkage disequilibrium might explain the correlated functional status among segregating V segments, but an unknown experimental factor could not be ruled out. A later analysis found that HLA-associated TCR beta chains were more clonally expanded and had lower generation probabilities than equally common non-associated chains. The classifier was reported to diagnose cytomegalovirus status with high specificity and sensitivity in both the original and validation cohorts. A later analysis reported that several top co-occurrence clusters appeared linked to parvovirus B19, influenza, CMV and Epstein-Barr virus. In a later genetic analysis, a missense DCLRE1C variant was associated with V-gene and J-gene trimming of TCR beta chains, and the association was replicated in an independent cohort. In this cohort, only TCR beta chains were sequenced, and detectable features were limited by the absence of alpha or paired-chain data. The study listed approximately 150 TCR beta chains as associated with cytomegalovirus. A further reported finding was that TCR beta sequences accurately predicted the HLA-A and HLA-B alleles for most subjects in the first cohort. At a false discovery rate of 0.05, a later analysis linked 15,000 to 20,000 TCR beta sequences to specific HLA alleles. According to a later analysis, TCR association rates differed among HLA loci, with DRB1 alleles showing the most associated TCRs and HLA-C alleles showing the fewest. In vitro tests confirmed that three of the cytomegalovirus-associated TCR beta chains recognize cytomegalovirus antigens. When HLA alleles, especially DR and DQ, strongly co-occurred, TCR associations were difficult to assign to individual alleles. A group of highly shared sequence variants was considered likely to be a technical artifact of the sequencing pipeline. Across donors, most TCR sequences were observed very rarely, whereas some public TCRs were present in many individuals. Immune exposure information for the cohort was limited to CMV serostatus. Because counts were too low, seventeen rarely observed V segments, including chromosome 9 orphons, were excluded from the earlier analysis of around 590 of the donors. Presence/absence analyses assumed roughly uniform sequencing depth across donors, an assumption that may not hold. Because some donors lacked HLA typing at each locus, the association tests relied only on the typed subset. In a later genetic analysis, fewer N-insertions in productive TCRs were reported among donors in an Asian-associated ancestry cluster than the approximately 710-donor mean. The authors suggested that the approach could potentially be generalized to other disease states and immunological phenotypes. A later analysis found that most CMV-associated TCR beta chains appeared HLA-restricted, with HLA associations seemingly driven largely by CMV exposure.

The library was produced with the immunoSEQ multiplex PCR assay. For the multiplex PCR, a mixture combining 60 forward primers for TCR Vbeta segments and 13 reverse primers for TCR Jbeta segments was used. Amplification of the CDR3 region of rearranged TCR beta genes was performed with a multiplex PCR assay on genomic DNA. Amplified TCR beta libraries were sequenced as 87-base-pair reads on the Illumina HiSeq System. The study's processing was this. In a later analysis, about 80 million unique TCR beta chains were counted across the 650 to 700 repertoires, and roughly 11 million of these chains were shared by at least two donors. A nearest-neighbor algorithm error-corrected the raw reads and collapsed the reads into unique sequences, merging closely related sequences to remove PCR and sequencing errors. V, D and J gene segments were assigned by aligning CDR3 sequences to IMGT reference sequences. For a sequence to be retained, at least a six-nucleotide match to both a V gene segment and a J gene segment was required. A rearrangement counted as productive if the CDR3 had no stop codons and remained in frame with V and J, and every other rearrangement counted as non-productive. CDR3 was defined according to IMGT convention as the region running from the second conserved V-encoded cysteine to the conserved J-encoded phenylalanine. In an earlier analysis of around 540 of the donors, sequences lacking an unambiguous match to a single V gene segment were excluded. An earlier analysis of a few hundred of the donors classified V segments as functional when productive rearrangements were above 56.7% and as segregating when the standard deviation between donors was above 5%. To diagnose cytomegalovirus status from the catalog of TCR beta chain sequences, a statistical classification framework was built. V and J gene assignment, in a later analysis, came from comparing TCR nucleotide sequences with IMGT/GENE-DB human TR gene sequences. Using the TCRdist pipeline, a later analysis assigned CDR3 sequences along with most-parsimonious VDJ recombination scenarios. In a later analysis, each TCR beta chain was defined by its CDR3 amino acid sequence together with its V-gene family, and reads without a unique V-gene family were excluded. As a way to deal with suspected cross-contamination and a sequencing artifact, a later analysis dropped 450 to 700 nucleotide sequences that were highly shared and had low generation probability. In a later analysis, a clonal expansion index for each public chain was calculated from normalized within-repertoire ranks of inferred template counts. A later analysis computed generation probabilities with a VDJ recombination model fitted to out-of-frame rearrangements, and checked the results against IGoR. Hypergeometric tests were used in a later analysis to score TCR-TCR, TCR-HLA and TCR-CMV co-occurrence, with a repertoire-size bias correction applied to the TCR pairs. False discovery rates were estimated in a later analysis by permuting HLA or CMV assignments 20 times. A later analysis grouped co-occurring TCRs with DBSCAN, adding TCRdist sequence similarity when clustering within HLA-allele-positive subsets. Repertoires with fewer than 30,000 or more than 120,000 public chains, plus five repertoires with anomalous nucleotide sharing, were excluded from co-occurrence clustering. TCRdb provides this immuneACCESS table in a form limited to in-frame rearrangements. Some clones are lacking; in checked studies, under half of them reflect an unresolved V gene, and why the rest are absent is not known. That table supplies the V and J calls and clone size; D and trimming were determined from the DNA. For this sample there are about 150,000 clones; 85% appear just once. Of the sample, 2% to 2.5% is held by the ten largest clones.

For this clone: Its antigen is still unknown. Base qualities are not provided; no much larger clone lies one nucleotide away.

In total, 666 healthy bone marrow donors made up the cohort. Cohort members were all nominally healthy when sampled, although unrecorded immune exposures were likely present. The donor tested CMV seronegative and was one of the 352 seronegative cohort members. A peripheral blood sample was collected from each donor, and TCR beta sequencing was performed on peripheral blood mononuclear cells. The Qiagen DNeasy Blood Extraction Kit was used to extract genomic DNA from the blood cell samples. Sequencing input: PBMCs. This clonotype was obtained from a young woman in good health and CMV-seronegative.

For the CDR3, the sequence is CASSYGGARETQYF. The DNA is as follows: TGTGCCAGCAGTTACGGGGGGGCCAGGGAGACCCAGTACTTC. In this chain, TRBV6-5 is recombined with TRBJ2-5; TRBD2 is a possible D gene, resting on 7 matching bases. From cysteine to phenylalanine, the CDR3 is 14 amino acids long. Only the CDR3 part of the read is kept: 42 bases, read in frame from the first base. Taken from the germline V gene, the CDR1 and CDR2 loops are MNHEY and SVGAGI. Trimming costs V 2 bases and J 5 bases, and their ends lie 12 bases apart.